This T cell receptor (beta chain) was sequenced for a study of blood T cell repertoires in COVID-19. Study summary: COVID-19 samples collected from the United States, Italy and Spain covered acute and convalescent phases. Nucleic acid was either cDNA or gDNA, and it came from T cells, B-cell-depleted T cells, or PBMCs.

The CDR3 has 11 amino acids. Trimming removed 7 bases at V and 7 bases at J, with 13 bases between. Germline V lookup: CDR1 SQVTM, CDR2 ANQGSEA. Authors' methods: Reference gene primer amplification gave nucleated cell count estimates. Repertoires were generated with immunoSEQ multiplex PCR, while TCRdb's copy carries only in-frame clones and drops some. The V and J calls and clone size are taken from that table; D and trimming were inferred from the DNA. The top ten clones hold approximately 1.2% of a sample with about 210,000 clones, around 90% of them seen once. The sequencing input was peripheral blood. This sequence originates from a young man with acute or convalescent COVID-19. The chain joins TRBV29-1 to TRBJ1-1; TRBD1 might be the D (6 bases). CDR3 protein: CSAEHRDEAFF. CDR3 nucleotides: TGCAGCGCAGAGCACAGGGATGAAGCTTTCTTT.